The sequence of this TCR beta chain was determined in a study of cytomegalovirus exposure and HLA in healthy donors (dated by TCRdb to about 2017). The study in broad terms: A later analysis indicated that the 100 to 150 validation repertoires were generated on the platform also employed for the 670 or so repertoires of the first cohort. In addition to the first cohort of approximately 650 subjects, a separate validation cohort of 120 different subjects was used. The aim of the study was to test whether cataloging public T cell receptors could identify signatures of past pathogen exposure. To predict cytomegalovirus infection status, the study brought together high-throughput TCR immunosequencing, statistical association of individual TCRs with disease status, and machine learning. The full study reports these points: In a later analysis, TCRs clustered in the first cohort were found to also tend to co-occur in the 100 to 150 validation repertoires, with 85% to 95% of cluster scores above 0. Most TCR sequences were seen in very few donors, while some public TCRs were found in many individuals. All 120 or so repertoires were used to score co-occurrence in the validation cohort in a later analysis, because that analysis had no HLA typing for the cohort. In both the original and validation cohorts, the classifier was reported to diagnose cytomegalovirus status with high specificity and sensitivity. According to the authors, the approach could potentially be generalized to other disease states and immunological phenotypes. The study listed 164 TCR beta chains as associated with cytomegalovirus. A few of the identified cytomegalovirus-associated TCR beta chains were confirmed in vitro to be specific for cytomegalovirus antigens.

From the cysteine through the phenylalanine, the CDR3 covers 16 amino acids. Only the CDR3 DNA is retained, 48 bases long and in frame from the first base. Taken from the germline V gene, the CDR1 and CDR2 loops are KGHSH and LQKENI. V ends up 5 bases short and J 7 bases short, with an unmatched junction base count of 12. The library was obtained by the immunoSEQ multiplex PCR assay. The study's processing was this. A statistical classification framework was built for diagnosing cytomegalovirus status from the catalog of TCR beta chain sequences. TCRdb stores this immuneACCESS table with in-frame sequences only. Part of the clones is absent; in the studies checked, under half of the shortfall reflects unresolved V genes, and no reason is known for the rest. That table furnishes V, J and clone size, whereas the DNA furnished D and trimming. Counted in this sample were about 200,000 clones; around 80% of them appeared once. The ten largest clones take up 1.2% of the sample.

The donors were included in the validation cohort of over a hundred subjects, a group kept apart from the roughly 670-subject first cohort. A word on this clone: The antigen it binds to is not known. Base qualities are not at hand, and no much larger clone is one base apart.

The sample comprised PBMCs. The rearranged chain carries TRBV18 and TRBJ2-1; 9 nucleotides in the junction match TRBD1. This clonotype was sampled from a woman aged 30 to 39 in good health and CMV-seronegative. This receptor has the CDR3 CASSVQGAGVRNEQFF. The DNA reads TGTGCCAGCTCAGTACAGGGGGCCGGAGTCAGGAATGAGCAGTTCTTC.